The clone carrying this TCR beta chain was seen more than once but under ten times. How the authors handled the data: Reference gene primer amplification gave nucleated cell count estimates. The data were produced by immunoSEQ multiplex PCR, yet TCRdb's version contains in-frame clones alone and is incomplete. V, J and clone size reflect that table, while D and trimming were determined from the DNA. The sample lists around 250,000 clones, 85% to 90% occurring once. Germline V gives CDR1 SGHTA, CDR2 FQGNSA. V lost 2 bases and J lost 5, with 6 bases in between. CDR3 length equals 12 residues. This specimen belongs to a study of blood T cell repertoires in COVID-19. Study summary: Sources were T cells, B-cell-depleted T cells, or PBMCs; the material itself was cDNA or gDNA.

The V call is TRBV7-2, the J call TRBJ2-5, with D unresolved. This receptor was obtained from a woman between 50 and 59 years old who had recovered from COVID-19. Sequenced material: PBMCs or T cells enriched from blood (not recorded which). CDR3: CASSLFEETQYF. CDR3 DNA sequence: TGTGCCAGCAGCTTATTTGAGGAGACCCAGTACTTC.